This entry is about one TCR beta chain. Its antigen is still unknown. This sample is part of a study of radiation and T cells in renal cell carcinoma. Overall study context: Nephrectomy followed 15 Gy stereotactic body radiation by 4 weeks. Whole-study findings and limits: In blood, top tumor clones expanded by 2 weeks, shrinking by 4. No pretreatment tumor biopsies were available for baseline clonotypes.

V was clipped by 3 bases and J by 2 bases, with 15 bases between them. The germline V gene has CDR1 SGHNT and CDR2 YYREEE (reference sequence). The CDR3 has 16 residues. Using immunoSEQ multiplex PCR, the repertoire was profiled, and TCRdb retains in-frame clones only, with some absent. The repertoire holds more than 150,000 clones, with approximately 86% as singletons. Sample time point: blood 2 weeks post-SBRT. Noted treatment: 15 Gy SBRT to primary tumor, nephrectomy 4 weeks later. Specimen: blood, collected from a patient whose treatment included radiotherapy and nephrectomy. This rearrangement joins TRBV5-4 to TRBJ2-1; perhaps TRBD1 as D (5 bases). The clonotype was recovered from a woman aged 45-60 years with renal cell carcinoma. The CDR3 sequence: CASSSPSQGPYNEQFF. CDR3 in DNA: TGTGCCAGCAGCTCCCCGAGTCAGGGCCCCTACAATGAGCAGTTCTTC.